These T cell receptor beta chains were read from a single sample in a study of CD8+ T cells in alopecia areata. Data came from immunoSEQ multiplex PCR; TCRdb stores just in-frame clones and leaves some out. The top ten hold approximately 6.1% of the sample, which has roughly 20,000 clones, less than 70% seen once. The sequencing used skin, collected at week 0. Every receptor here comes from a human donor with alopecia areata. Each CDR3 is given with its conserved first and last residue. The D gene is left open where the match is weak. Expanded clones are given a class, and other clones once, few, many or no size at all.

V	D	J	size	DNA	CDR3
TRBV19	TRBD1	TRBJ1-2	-	TGTGCCAGTAGACACGGACAGGACTATGGCTACACCTTC	CASRHGQDYGYTF
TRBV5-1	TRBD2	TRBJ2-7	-	TGCGCCAGCAGCTTGGGGACTAGGGCCGGCGAGCAGTACTTC	CASSLGTRAGEQYF
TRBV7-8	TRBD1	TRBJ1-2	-	TGTGCCAGCAGCTTCAATACAGGGGATGGCTACACCTTC	CASSFNTGDGYTF
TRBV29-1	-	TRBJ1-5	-	TGCAGCGTTGAGGTGGATAGGGGCCAGCCCCAGCATTTT	CSVEVDRGQPQHF
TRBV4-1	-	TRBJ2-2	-	TGCGCCAGCAGCCAACCGTCCGGCTACAGGGTGAAGGACACCGGGGAGCTGTTTTTT	CASSQPSGYRVKDTGELFF
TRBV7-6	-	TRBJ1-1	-	TGTGCCAGCAGCTTAGAGGCAAACACTGAAGCTTTCTTT	CASSLEANTEAFF
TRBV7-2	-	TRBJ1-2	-	TGTGCCAGCAGCCATACAGTTAACTATGGCTACACCTTC	CASSHTVNYGYTF
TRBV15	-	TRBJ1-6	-	TGTGCCACCAGCAGAGATCGAGACGGGGTTTCACCCCTCCACTTT	CATSRDRDGVSPLHF
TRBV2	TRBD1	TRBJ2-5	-	TGTGCCAGCAGCGGACAGGGGGCGCGTGAGACCCAGTACTTC	CASSGQGARETQYF
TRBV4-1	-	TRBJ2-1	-	TGCGCCAGCAGCCACGACTTTCGGAGGAGCTCCTACAATGAGCAGTTCTTC	CASSHDFRRSSYNEQFF
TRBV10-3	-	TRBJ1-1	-	TGTGCCATCACCACTGACAGGATGAACACTGAAGCTTTCTTT	CAITTDRMNTEAFF
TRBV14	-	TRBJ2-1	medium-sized	TGTGCCAGCAGCCATTTAGGAGGTGAGCAGTTCTTC	CASSHLGGEQFF
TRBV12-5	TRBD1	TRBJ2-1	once	TGTGCTAGTGGTTTGGTGGGGGACAGCTCCTACAATGAGCAGTTCTTC	CASGLVGDSSYNEQFF
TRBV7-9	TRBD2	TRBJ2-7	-	TGTGCCAGCAGTTCAAGCGGGGGGTCCTACGAGCAGTACTTC	CASSSSGGSYEQYF
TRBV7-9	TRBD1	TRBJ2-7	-	TGTGCCAGCACCGGGACAGAGACCTACGAGCAGTACTTC	CASTGTETYEQYF
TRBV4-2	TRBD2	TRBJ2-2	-	TGTGCCAGCAGCCAAGAGGGACTACGGGAGCTGTTTTTT	CASSQEGLRELFF
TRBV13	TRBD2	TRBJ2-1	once	TGTGCCAGCAGCGAGACTAGCCGGAACTACAATGAGCAGTTCTTC	CASSETSRNYNEQFF
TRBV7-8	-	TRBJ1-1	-	TGTGCCAGCAGCCGGGGGGGAACTGAAGCTTTCTTT	CASSRGGTEAFF
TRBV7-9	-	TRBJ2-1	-	TGTGCCAGCAGCTGGGGCTTAGGGGAGCAGTTCTTC	CASSWGLGEQFF
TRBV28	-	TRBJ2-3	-	TGTGCCACCGGGAGTGGAGATACGCAGTATTTT	CATGSGDTQYF
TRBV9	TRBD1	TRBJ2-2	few	TGTGCCAGCAGCCGACAGGGGTCGAACACCGGGGAGCTGTTTTTT	CASSRQGSNTGELFF
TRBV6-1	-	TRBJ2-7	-	TGTGCCAGCAGGGGGTGGTTGGTGGACGAGCAGTACTTC	CASRGWLVDEQYF